This TCR beta chain emerged from a study of shared clonotypes between healthy human individuals. Whole-study context: CD4 naive and memory got three plates each, CD8 naive two, CD8 memory one. Study-level results: Although depth was large, rarefaction showed that sequencing of the sorted subsets was incomplete.

Everyone who donated was a Caucasian adult who lived in Nashville, Tennessee. For this clone: The antigen is undetermined.

Some clones are missing from TCRdb's copy, which holds only in-frame ones; the method was immunoSEQ multiplex PCR. The profile shows 950,000 to 1,300,000 clones, approximately 72% of them singletons. Per germline, CDR1 PRHDT and CDR2 FYEKMQ (reference sequence). Trimming cost V 6 bases and J 2 bases; bases outside gene matches: 4. This CDR3 has 14 amino acids. The receptor comes from a young man in good health. The chain couples TRBV13 to TRBJ1-3; 7 nucleotides line up with TRBD1. Sequenced sample: memory CD4+ T cells sorted from blood. Sample subset: CD45RA-negative fraction. The CDR3 is CASSYQGAGNTIYF. DNA of the CDR3: TGTGCCAGCAGTTATCAGGGGGCTGGAAACACCATATATTTT.